A single T cell receptor (beta chain) is shown here with its context. The CDR3 extends over 13 amino acids. Trimming shortened V by 3 bases and J by 3 bases, and 9 bases separated the two germline ends. CDR1 SEHNR and CDR2 FQNEAQ come from the germline V gene (reference sequence). Repertoires were generated with immunoSEQ multiplex PCR, while TCRdb's copy carries only in-frame clones and drops some. This sample has about 200,000 clones, with about nine tenths found just once. The sample is drawn from a study of blood T cell repertoires in COVID-19. The receptor was isolated from a man aged 18 to 35 with active or convalescent COVID-19. The specimen was peripheral blood. The chain has TRBV7-9 and TRBJ2-7; unclear D gene. The CDR3 here is CASSFTEHYEQYF. CDR3 in DNA: TGTGCCAGCAGCTTTACAGAGCACTACGAGCAGTACTTC. Supplemented by reference TRBV7-9 and TRBJ2-7, the full variable domain reads DTGVSQNPRHKITKRGQNVTFRCDPISEHNRLYWYRQTLGQGPEFLTYFQNEAQLEKSRLLSDRFSAERPKGSFSTLEIQRTEQGDSAMYLCASSFTEHYEQYFGPGTRLTVT.